The 31 T cell receptor beta chains given below trace back to one sample, sequenced in a study of CD8 T cells in Susac syndrome. Random hexamers served to reverse transcribe roughly 0.45 to 1 ug RNA. TCRdb analysed the immunoSEQ multiplex PCR reads with MiXCR anew, one entry per CDR3 protein. Of some 200,000 distinct CDR3 sequences in the sample, approximately 95% were seen once. The sequenced sample was CD4+ T cells from PBMCs. The receptors originated from a human donor with multiple sclerosis.

This clonotype has only one observation. The V gene is TRBV28, the J gene TRBJ2-1, with D maybe TRBD1 (6 bases). The CDR3 has 14 amino acids. Trimming cost V 8 bases and J 6 bases, with 17 bases left between them. Germline assignment: CDR1 MDHEN and CDR2 SYDVKM. The CDR3 protein is CASSGQLGVNEQFF. Written as DNA, the CDR3 is TGTGCCAGCTCGGGACAATTAGGAGTCAATGAGCAGTTCTTC.

In DNA, the CDR3 is TGCAGTGCTAGAGATAAGGGGACTAGCGGGAGGGGTGAGCAGTTCTTC. This codes for CSARDKGTSGRGEQFF. The V gene is TRBV20-1, the J gene TRBJ2-1; 16 bases are shared with TRBD2. The junction had 5 bases not matched to a gene; V was cut back by 0 bases and J by 9 bases. The CDR3 has 16 residues. Germline CDR1 DFQATT, CDR2 SNEGSKA (reference sequence).

The chain joins TRBV29-1 to TRBJ1-1; TRBD1 matches at 11 bases. This CDR3 comprises 14 residues. V shed 6 bases and J 4 bases; nucleotides not matched to a gene: 7. The V gene's germline CDR1 is SQVTM and CDR2 ANQGSEA. The CDR3 loop reads CSVHGQGAGTEAFF. The DNA for the CDR3 is TGCAGCGTCCACGGACAGGGGGCGGGCACTGAAGCTTTCTTT.

The table lists this clonotype with a few counts. V and J are TRBV6-5 and TRBJ1-2; D is uncertain. Trimming pared 0 bases from V and 4 bases from J, leaving 15 bases between. The CDR3 loop spans 16 amino acids. Germline loops: CDR1 MNHEY, CDR2 SVGAGI. This chain's CDR3 is CASSYSLAATAYGYTF. CDR3 nucleotide sequence: TGTGCCAGCAGTTACTCGTTGGCGGCGACCGCCTATGGCTACACCTTC.

The chain joins TRBV5-4 to TRBJ2-5; 7 nucleotides match TRBD2. The CDR3 extends over 17 amino acids. Germline V gives CDR1 SGHNT, CDR2 YYREEE (reference sequence). Losses at the gene ends were 4 bases for V and 0 bases for J; bases not matched to a gene: 12. The CDR3 DNA is TGTGCCAGCAGCAAGGGGTCTCGCGGGGGTTACCAAGAGACCCAGTACTTC. This gives the protein CASSKGSRGGYQETQYF.

CDR3 in DNA: TGTGCCAGCAGCTTAGGCCTAGCTTCGCAAGAGACCCAGTACTTC. Translated: CASSLGLASQETQYF. The chain joins TRBV7-2 to TRBJ2-5; tentative D call: TRBD2 (5 bases). Germline lookup yields CDR1 SGHTA and CDR2 FQGNSA. The CDR3 has 15 residues. V lost 1 base and J 2 bases, leaving 11 bases between the germline ends.

The rearrangement joins TRBV19 to TRBJ1-5; D may be TRBD1 (5 bases). Germline CDR1 and CDR2: LNHDA and SQIVND (reference sequence). CDR3 length equals 14 residues. V shed 11 bases and J shed 4 bases, with 18 bases lying between them. CDR3 bases: TGTGCCTCGCGCTTCGGGACGACGAATCAGCCCCAGCATTTT. This translates into CASRFGTTNQPQHF.

The V and J genes are TRBV20-1 and TRBJ2-7; 12 bases align to TRBD1. This CDR3 comprises 15 residues. Germline lookup yields CDR1 DFQATT and CDR2 SNEGSKA (reference sequence). V dropped 1 base and J dropped 4; count of bases not matched to a gene: 5. CDR3 sequence: CSARVGTGGFYEQYF. The CDR3 nucleotides read TGCAGTGCTAGAGTTGGGACAGGGGGCTTTTACGAGCAGTACTTC.

In this sample, this clonotype turned up once. The V and J genes are TRBV29-1 and TRBJ1-1; D is ambiguous. The CDR3 extends over 11 amino acids. The germline CDR1 and CDR2 sequences are SQVTM and ANQGSEA. V was cut by 6 bases and J by 1 base, with 6 bases left in between. Here the CDR3 reads CSVMRNTEAFF. The DNA for the CDR3 is TGCAGCGTCATGAGGAACACTGAAGCTTTCTTT. The full variable domain, in which reference TRBV29-1 and TRBJ1-1 provide the parts outside the CDR3, is SAVISQKPSRDICQRGTSLTIQCQVDSQVTMMFWYRQQPGQSLTLIATANQGSEATYESGFVIDKFPISRPNLTFSTLTVSNMSPEDSSIYLCSVMRNTEAFFGQGTRLTVV.

This clonotype was seen once. The genes are TRBV2 and TRBJ2-2, with 10 bases fitting TRBD1. Unmatched junction bases numbered 17, after V lost 6 bases and J lost 1 base. The CDR3 runs 20 residues. Germline assignment: CDR1 SNHLY and CDR2 FYNNEI. The CDR3 loop reads CASRKRLGTGAVLNTGELFF. CDR3 nucleotides: TGTGCCAGCAGGAAAAGACTCGGGACAGGGGCCGTCCTGAACACCGGGGAGCTGTTTTTT.

Only one count was recorded for this clonotype. This chain links TRBV25-1 with TRBJ1-2; the D is unclear. CDR3 length: 13 amino acids. V lost 4 bases and J 4 bases, leaving 10 bases between the germline ends. CDR1 MGHDK and CDR2 SYGVNS come from the germline V gene. CDR3 nucleotide sequence: TGTGCCAGCAGTGGAATAGGGAGCTATGGCTACACCTTC. Protein: CASSGIGSYGYTF.

V is TRBV6-5 and J is TRBJ1-2, with 7 positions matching TRBD1. CDR1 and CDR2 from the germline V gene are MNHEY and SVGAGI. The CDR3 totals 12 residues. J lost 10 bases, V lost 8 bases, and 10 bases had no gene match. CDR3: CASRTRDSVYTF. The CDR3 DNA sequence: TGTGCCAGCCGAACCCGGGACAGTGTCTACACCTTC.

This chain connects TRBV9 to TRBJ2-3; D call uncertain. CDR3 size: 16 residues. Germline V gives CDR1 SGDLS, CDR2 YYNGEE. The V end lost 1 base, the J end lost 2 bases, and 14 bases lay between the germline ends. CDR3 nucleotide sequence: TGTGCCAGCAGCGTACAACCAGCGCAGCCCACAGATACGCAGTATTTT. It translates to CASSVQPAQPTDTQYF.

This chain joins TRBV30 and TRBJ2-7, with a possible D match to TRBD2 (6 bases). The CDR3 runs to 12 residues. V dropped 0 bases and J dropped 4 bases, with 7 bases sitting between them. Per the germline V gene, CDR1 is GTSNPN and CDR2 is SVGIG (reference sequence). DNA for the CDR3: TGTGCCTGGAGTGTGGAGGGTTACGAGCAGTACTTC. This translates into CAWSVEGYEQYF.

V is TRBV5-1 and J is TRBJ2-4; 7 positions agree with TRBD2. The CDR3 spans 13 residues. V dropped 0 bases and J dropped 8; count of bases not matched to a gene: 2. Germline CDR1 SGHRS, CDR2 YFSETQ. CDR3 residues: CASSLGAGDIQYF. The CDR3 DNA reads as TGCGCCAGCAGCTTGGGTGCGGGAGACATTCAGTACTTC.

V and J are TRBV29-1 and TRBJ2-2; 10 bases are shared with TRBD1. J lost 4 bases, V lost 8 bases, and 7 bases had no gene match. The CDR3 contains 14 residues. CDR1 is SQVTM and CDR2 is ANQGSEA in the germline V gene. CDR3 region: CSIDRGRGTGELFF. CDR3 DNA sequence: TGCAGCATAGACAGGGGGCGAGGCACCGGGGAGCTGTTTTTT.

This clonotype was counted once. V gene TRBV28 combines with J gene TRBJ2-1; the match to TRBD2 covers 10 bases. The CDR3 has 13 residues. The J segment lost 6 bases and the V segment lost 8 bases, leaving 4 bases of the junction unmatched. Looked up from germline, CDR1 is MDHEN and CDR2 is SYDVKM. This CDR3 is CASAVAGGNEQFF. The CDR3, as DNA: TGTGCCAGCGCTGTAGCGGGAGGCAATGAGCAGTTCTTC.

The rearrangement links TRBV2 to TRBJ2-3; 9 nucleotides align to TRBD1. The V gene end was trimmed by 6 bases and the J gene end by 6 bases; junction bases not matched to a gene: 7. Germline V gene lookup returns CDR1 SNHLY and CDR2 FYNNEI. This CDR3 has 14 amino acids. CDR3: CASRPRDRADTQYF. Here the CDR3 DNA reads TGTGCCAGCAGACCACGGGACAGGGCGGATACGCAGTATTTT.

The CDR3 loop reads CASSTDRTNTEAFF. CDR3 nucleotide sequence: TGTGCCAGCAGCACAGACAGGACGAACACTGAAGCTTTCTTT. V is TRBV7-2 and J is TRBJ1-1, with D possibly being TRBD1 (6 bases). V gave up 5 bases and J gave up 1 base, with 11 bases separating them. Germline loops: CDR1 SGHTA, CDR2 FQGNSA. The CDR3 loop spans 14 amino acids.

The J gene is TRBJ1-1, the V gene TRBV3-1, with D unresolved. Germline CDR1 reads LGHDT; CDR2 reads YNNKEL (reference sequence). CDR3 length: 12 residues. V lost 4 bases and J lost 10, with 13 bases in between. This CDR3 reads CASSPGLSIAFF. The CDR3 DNA reads as TGTGCCAGCAGCCCTGGCCTATCAATAGCTTTCTTT.

The V call is TRBV30, the J call TRBJ2-5; D might be TRBD2 (5 bases). V lost 2 bases and J lost 5, with 9 bases in between. From germline, CDR1 is GTSNPN and CDR2 SVGIG (reference sequence). This CDR3 is 12 amino acids long. In nucleotides, the CDR3 is TGTGCCTGGAGTCGGACTTGGGAGACCCAGTACTTC. Its translation is CAWSRTWETQYF. Together with reference TRBV30 and TRBJ2-5, the CDR3 gives the full variable domain: SQTIHQWPATLVQPVGSPLSLECTVEGTSNPNLYWYRQAAGRGLQLLFYSVGIGQISSEVPQNLSASRPQDRQFILSSKKLLLSDSGFYLCAWSRTWETQYFGPGTRLLVL.

In this sample, this clonotype turned up once. V gene TRBV7-9 combines with J gene TRBJ1-3; D is possibly TRBD1 (6 bases). The CDR3 extends over 15 amino acids. Germline V lookup: CDR1 SEHNR, CDR2 FQNEAQ (reference sequence). V was pared by 8 bases and J by 0 bases, with 14 bases between. CDR3 region: CASGGLALSGNTIYF. CDR3 DNA: TGTGCCAGCGGGGGCTTGGCGCTCTCTGGAAACACCATATATTTT.

This chain connects TRBV9 to TRBJ2-1; TRBD2 agrees at 9 bases. Looked up from germline, CDR1 is SGDLS and CDR2 is YYNGEE. With V trimmed by 4 bases and J by 7 bases, 18 bases remained unmatched. This CDR3 region has 18 residues. This CDR3 is CASSPRGGSGGPSNEQFF. The CDR3 nucleotides are TGTGCCAGCAGCCCCCGCGGGGGGAGCGGGGGGCCTTCGAATGAGCAGTTCTTC.

The chain employs TRBV7-2 and TRBJ2-2; the match to TRBD2 covers 11 bases. There are 15 residues in the CDR3. V trimming: 5 bases; J trimming: 6 bases; junction bases outside the gene matches: 5. Germline values: CDR1 SGHTA, CDR2 FQGNSA. CDR3: CASSLGTSGSGELFF. DNA of the CDR3: TGTGCCAGCAGCCTGGGGACTAGCGGTTCCGGGGAGCTGTTTTTT.

The chain is built from TRBV20-1 and TRBJ2-3; 11 bases are shared with TRBD2. CDR1 is DFQATT, CDR2 SNEGSKA, per germline (reference sequence). The CDR3 has 18 amino acids. Trimming took 8 bases from V and 3 from J; bases not matched to a gene: 19. CDR3 nucleotide sequence: TGCAGTACTAAAGCCGGCCTAGCGGGAGGCCGGGGGACAGATACGCAGTATTTT. It codes for CSTKAGLAGGRGTDTQYF.

V is TRBV25-1 and J is TRBJ2-3, with D possibly called TRBD1 or TRBD2 (6 bases each). V was trimmed by 4 bases and J by 5 bases, leaving 13 bases between them. CDR1 is MGHDK, CDR2 SYGVNS, per germline. The CDR3 runs 14 residues. The CDR3 spells CASSGRGAIDTQYF. The CDR3 bases are TGTGCCAGCAGTGGAAGGGGGGCCATAGATACGCAGTATTTT.

V usage is TRBV28 and J usage is TRBJ2-7, with 11 nucleotides matching TRBD2. V lost 2 bases to trimming and J lost 1 base; unmatched junction nucleotides: 10. CDR1 and CDR2 from the germline V gene are MDHEN and SYDVKM. The CDR3 extends over 18 amino acids. DNA for the CDR3: TGTGCCAGCAGTTTAAACCCACTGACTAGCGGGACATCCTACGAGCAGTACTTC. Protein sequence: CASSLNPLTSGTSYEQYF.

The chain is built from TRBV29-1 and TRBJ2-5; the match to TRBD2 covers 11 bases. CDR3 length: 15 amino acids. CDR1 is SQVTM, CDR2 ANQGSEA, per germline. Unmatched junction bases numbered 6, after V lost 4 bases and J lost 2 bases. CDR3 coding DNA: TGCAGCGTTGGCGACGGACTAGCGGGTCAAGAGACCCAGTACTTC. Translation gives CSVGDGLAGQETQYF.

This clonotype is a singleton in its sample. The chain joins TRBV20-1 to TRBJ2-7; D unresolved. V was clipped by 6 bases and J by 5 bases, with 11 bases between them. The CDR3 contains 11 residues. Germline assignment: CDR1 DFQATT and CDR2 SNEGSKA (reference sequence). CDR3 sequence reads: CSARGSDEQYF. CDR3 coding DNA: TGCAGTGCCCGTGGGTCAGACGAGCAGTACTTC.

This clonotype came up once. The chain combines TRBV13 with TRBJ1-5; D remains unclear. This CDR3 spans 13 amino acids. V lost 7 bases to trimming and J lost 8 bases, with 15 bases between them. The germline V gene encodes CDR1 PRHDT and CDR2 FYEKMQ (reference sequence). The CDR3 DNA reads TGTGCCAGCACCAAAAACAAGGGTGAGCCCCAGCATTTT. This translates into CASTKNKGEPQHF. The whole variable domain, filled in from reference TRBV13 and TRBJ1-5, reads AAGVIQSPRHLIKEKRETATLKCYPIPRHDTVYWYQQGPGQDPQFLISFYEKMQSDKGSIPDRFSAQQFSDYHSELNMSSLELGDSALYFCASTKNKGEPQHFGDGTRLSIL.

The chain employs TRBV9 and TRBJ1-2, with 10 bases matching TRBD1. V shed 2 bases and J 5 bases; nucleotides not matched to a gene: 6. The CDR3 totals 15 residues. Germline V gene lookup returns CDR1 SGDLS and CDR2 YYNGEE. The CDR3 bases are TGTGCCAGCAGCGTGACAGGGGGCGCTGGGTATGGCTACACCTTC. Translated: CASSVTGGAGYGYTF.